A selection of T cell receptor beta chains follows, all from one sample in a study of CD8+CD57+ T cells in acquired aplastic anemia. TCRdb reprocessed the reads with MiXCR, giving one entry per CDR3 protein. The sample yields around 170,000 distinct CDR3 sequences, roughly 63% seen once. Sequenced material: sorted CD4+, CD8+, or CD8+CD57+ T cells (not recorded which) from PBMCs. The source of these receptors is a human donor in good health. The CDR3 runs from the conserved cysteine through the conserved F or W. The order of the fields is D gene, V gene, J gene, clone size, CDR3 protein, CDR3 DNA. D genes are given only for firm matches. Clone size is given for some rows only: seen once, a few or many times, or a class if the clone is expanded.

d_call: TRBD1
v_call: TRBV20-1
j_call: TRBJ2-3
clone_size: -
cdr3_aa: CSGTGAGTDTQYF
cdr3_nt: TGCAGTGGGACAGGGGCGGGAACAGATACGCAGTATTTT

d_call: -
v_call: TRBV25-1
j_call: TRBJ1-1
clone_size: -
cdr3_aa: CASSPGERLMNTEAFF
cdr3_nt: TGTGCCAGCAGTCCCGGTGAGAGATTAATGAACACTGAAGCTTTCTTT

d_call: -
v_call: TRBV7-2
j_call: TRBJ1-3
clone_size: -
cdr3_aa: CASSLVLGNTIHF
cdr3_nt: TGTGCCAGCAGCTTAGTTCTGGGAAACACCATACACTTT

d_call: TRBD1
v_call: TRBV19
j_call: TRBJ1-3
clone_size: once
cdr3_aa: CASSPRPTGGNTIYF
cdr3_nt: TGTGCCAGTAGTCCCCGGCCGACAGGGGGAAACACCATATATTTT

d_call: -
v_call: TRBV10-3
j_call: TRBJ1-1
clone_size: -
cdr3_aa: CAIRRGEVSEAFF
cdr3_nt: TGTGCCATCAGAAGGGGTGAGGTCTCTGAAGCTTTCTTT

d_call: TRBD1
v_call: TRBV19
j_call: TRBJ2-2
clone_size: many
cdr3_aa: CASTEDRGKNTGELFF
cdr3_nt: TGTGCCAGTACAGAGGACAGGGGAAAGAACACCGGGGAGCTGTTTTTT

d_call: -
v_call: TRBV14
j_call: TRBJ2-7
clone_size: -
cdr3_aa: CASSQAPTGEQYF
cdr3_nt: TGTGCCAGCAGCCAAGCACCGACAGGCGAGCAGTACTTC

d_call: TRBD1
v_call: TRBV24-1
j_call: TRBJ1-2
clone_size: -
cdr3_aa: CASILSRGQRNYGYTF
cdr3_nt: TGTGCCTCCATACTGAGTAGGGGACAGCGGAACTATGGCTACACCTTC

d_call: -
v_call: TRBV9
j_call: TRBJ2-1
clone_size: -
cdr3_aa: CASGKAVDLNEQFF
cdr3_nt: TGTGCCAGCGGAAAGGCGGTGGACCTCAATGAGCAGTTCTTC

d_call: TRBD2
v_call: TRBV19
j_call: TRBJ2-2
clone_size: many
cdr3_aa: CASIGTSGDTGELFF
cdr3_nt: TGTGCCAGTATTGGGACTAGCGGGGACACCGGGGAGCTGTTTTTT

d_call: TRBD2
v_call: TRBV19
j_call: TRBJ2-1
clone_size: -
cdr3_aa: CASRGLELVNEQFF
cdr3_nt: TGTGCCAGTAGAGGACTAGAATTGGTCAATGAGCAGTTCTTC

d_call: TRBD2
v_call: TRBV10-3
j_call: TRBJ2-1
clone_size: -
cdr3_aa: CAIQRGDSYNEQFF
cdr3_nt: TGTGCCATTCAGCGGGGGGACTCCTACAATGAGCAGTTCTTC

d_call: -
v_call: TRBV5-1
j_call: TRBJ2-5
clone_size: -
cdr3_aa: CASERRAGKGETQYF
cdr3_nt: TGCGCTAGCGAGCGGCGCGCGGGGAAAGGGGAGACCCAGTACTTC

d_call: -
v_call: TRBV10-3
j_call: TRBJ1-3
clone_size: once
cdr3_aa: CAISEWIAGNTIYF
cdr3_nt: TGTGCCATCAGTGAGTGGATCGCTGGAAACACCATATATTTT

d_call: TRBD2
v_call: TRBV20-1
j_call: TRBJ2-7
clone_size: -
cdr3_aa: CSARDSGGSYEQYF
cdr3_nt: TGCAGTGCTAGGGATAGCGGGGGGTCCTACGAGCAGTACTTC

d_call: TRBD1
v_call: TRBV10-3
j_call: TRBJ1-1
clone_size: many
cdr3_aa: CAIRTGSVTEAFF
cdr3_nt: TGTGCCATCAGGACAGGGTCGGTTACTGAAGCTTTCTTT

d_call: -
v_call: TRBV19
j_call: TRBJ1-1
clone_size: -
cdr3_aa: CASSIGRDGGAEAFF
cdr3_nt: TGTGCCAGTAGTATAGGCAGGGACGGGGGAGCTGAAGCTTTCTTT

d_call: -
v_call: TRBV7-7
j_call: TRBJ2-1
clone_size: -
cdr3_aa: CASSRRPAALDNEQFF
cdr3_nt: TGTGCTAGCAGCCGAAGGCCAGCGGCCCTCGACAATGAGCAGTTCTTC

d_call: -
v_call: TRBV2
j_call: TRBJ1-3
clone_size: -
cdr3_aa: CASSGTGNTIYF
cdr3_nt: TGTGCCAGCAGCGGGACTGGAAACACCATATATTTT

d_call: -
v_call: TRBV20-1
j_call: TRBJ2-2
clone_size: -
cdr3_aa: CSTRGSGNTGELFF
cdr3_nt: TGCAGTACTAGAGGTTCAGGGAACACCGGGGAGCTGTTTTTT

d_call: -
v_call: TRBV5-1
j_call: TRBJ2-2
clone_size: -
cdr3_aa: CASSLGQSNTGELFF
cdr3_nt: TGCGCCAGCAGCTTGGGGCAGTCGAACACCGGGGAGCTGTTTTTT

d_call: -
v_call: TRBV13
j_call: TRBJ1-1
clone_size: -
cdr3_aa: CASSQVGTEAFF
cdr3_nt: TGTGCCAGCAGCCAGGTGGGGACTGAAGCTTTCTTT

d_call: TRBD2
v_call: TRBV4-2
j_call: TRBJ2-2
clone_size: -
cdr3_aa: CASSQAAGDGELFF
cdr3_nt: TGTGCCAGCAGCCAAGCAGCGGGAGACGGGGAGCTGTTTTTT

d_call: TRBD2
v_call: TRBV9
j_call: TRBJ2-1
clone_size: -
cdr3_aa: CASSVGGGSEQFF
cdr3_nt: TGTGCCAGCAGCGTAGGGGGGGGGAGTGAGCAGTTCTTC

d_call: TRBD1
v_call: TRBV2
j_call: TRBJ1-5
clone_size: few
cdr3_aa: CASRDRDRVNQPQHF
cdr3_nt: TGTGCCAGCAGGGACCGGGACAGGGTAAATCAGCCCCAGCATTTT

d_call: TRBD1
v_call: TRBV7-9
j_call: TRBJ2-1
clone_size: -
cdr3_aa: CASSLATTGRLDNEQFF
cdr3_nt: TGCGCCAGCAGCTTAGCGACGACAGGGAGATTGGACAATGAGCAGTTCTTC